This entry lists 10 T cell receptor beta chains sequenced from one sample in a study of T cell repertoires in cytomegalovirus infection. TCRdb analysed the reads with MiXCR anew, one entry per CDR3 protein. The repertoire holds around 710,000 distinct CDR3 sequences, with 25% to 30% as singletons. These receptors have no known antigen. This specimen was cultured CD8+ T cells from PBMCs, taken from culture after CMV antigen stimulation. The receptors here all came from a human donor in good health (CMV status not recorded). Some clones in this sample may be carry-over from other donors' samples.

In the case of this clonotype: The conserved phenylalanine or tryptophan normally closing the CDR3 is absent here, so this likely arose from a read error. This chain links TRBV6-5 with TRBJ1-1, with a possible D match to TRBD1 (5 bases). The CDR3 sequence is 14 residues long. Germline-derived CDR1 and CDR2 are MNHEY and SVGAGI. The V end was cut by 0 bases, the J end by 4 bases, with 9 bases between. The CDR3 reads CASSYSGVCTEAFV. CDR3 nucleotides: TGTGCCAGCAGTTACTCAGGGGTTTGCACTGAAGCTTTCGTT.

The chain has TRBV11-2 and TRBJ2-6; possibly TRBD1 for D (6 bases). Germline CDR1 and CDR2: SGHAT and FQNNGV. With 10 bases removed from V and 4 bases from J, the gap between germline ends came to 11 bases. The CDR3 covers 13 residues. Here the CDR3 reads CAITGSGANVLTF. In nucleotides, the CDR3 is TGTGCCATCACAGGGTCCGGGGCCAACGTCCTGACTTTC.

The rearrangement uses TRBV4-1 and TRBJ1-2, with D hard to call. Germline CDR1 is MGHRA and CDR2 is YSYEKL. CDR3 length equals 15 residues. With 1 base removed from V and 3 bases from J, the gap between germline ends came to 12 bases. CDR3 sequence (DNA): TGCGCCAGCAGCCAAGCAACCTCTCAGGACTATGGCTACACCTTC. Translating gives CASSQATSQDYGYTF.

J is TRBJ1-1 and V is TRBV7-9; no clear D gene. Germline V gene data show CDR1 as SEHNR and CDR2 as FQNEAQ (reference sequence). This CDR3 spans 12 amino acids. Trimming took 8 bases from V and 1 from J, leaving 8 bases between them. In nucleotides, the CDR3 is TGTGCCAGCGCCCAACAGAACACTGAAGCTTTCTTT. Translating it yields CASAQQNTEAFF.

The chain recombines TRBV5-1 with TRBJ1-1, with D uncertain. The CDR3 runs 13 residues. V was cut by 4 bases and J by 8 bases, with 15 bases left in between. The germline CDR1 and CDR2 sequences are SGHRS and YFSETQ. In DNA form, the CDR3 reads TGCGCCAGCAGCACCAAGGGCTCGGGAGAAGCTTTCTTT. Protein: CASSTKGSGEAFF.

V usage is TRBV5-1 and J usage is TRBJ2-5; 8 nucleotides line up with TRBD2. Germline V gene sequence: CDR1 SGHRS, CDR2 YFSETQ. The CDR3 is 14 amino acids. V was clipped by 4 bases and J by 4 bases; unmatched bases: 6. The CDR3 sequence: CASSAGLAAETQYF. CDR3 nucleotide sequence: TGCGCCAGCAGCGCCGGACTAGCAGCAGAGACCCAGTACTTC.

The V gene is TRBV7-9, the J gene TRBJ1-1, with 8 bases lining up with TRBD1. The CDR3 is made up of 13 amino acids. The junction had 5 bases not matched to a gene; V was cut back by 5 bases and J by 6 bases. CDR1 is SEHNR, CDR2 FQNEAQ, per germline (reference sequence). Written as DNA, the CDR3 is TGTGCCAGCAGCGCTACAGGGGGGCCTGAAGCTTTCTTT. Protein sequence: CASSATGGPEAFF.

This clonotype turned up a few times. CDR3 protein: CASSPTGGSQETQYF. The CDR3 DNA reads TGTGCCAGCAGCCCCACGGGGGGTTCCCAAGAGACCCAGTACTTC. This rearrangement joins TRBV7-8 to TRBJ2-5; 7 bases line up with TRBD2. Germline V gives CDR1 SGHVS, CDR2 FQNEAQ. The CDR3 sequence is 15 residues long. V gave up 5 bases and J gave up 1 base; unmatched junction bases: 7.

This chain uses TRBV12-3 or TRBV12-4 with TRBJ2-5, with D maybe TRBD1 (5 bases). Trimming removed 5 bases from V and 0 bases from J, with 7 bases in between. CDR3 length: 13 residues. The CDR3 is CASSGRDQETQYF. In nucleotides, the CDR3 is TGTGCCAGCAGTGGCAGGGACCAAGAGACCCAGTACTTC.

The chain uses TRBV4-1 and TRBJ2-3, with TRBD1 as a possible D gene (5 bases). CDR1 is MGHRA and CDR2 is YSYEKL in the germline V gene. Trimming removed 1 base at V and 4 bases at J, with 9 bases between. The CDR3 extends over 14 amino acids. The CDR3: CASSQVQGPDTQYF. CDR3 DNA sequence: TGCGCCAGCAGCCAAGTCCAGGGTCCAGATACGCAGTATTTT.